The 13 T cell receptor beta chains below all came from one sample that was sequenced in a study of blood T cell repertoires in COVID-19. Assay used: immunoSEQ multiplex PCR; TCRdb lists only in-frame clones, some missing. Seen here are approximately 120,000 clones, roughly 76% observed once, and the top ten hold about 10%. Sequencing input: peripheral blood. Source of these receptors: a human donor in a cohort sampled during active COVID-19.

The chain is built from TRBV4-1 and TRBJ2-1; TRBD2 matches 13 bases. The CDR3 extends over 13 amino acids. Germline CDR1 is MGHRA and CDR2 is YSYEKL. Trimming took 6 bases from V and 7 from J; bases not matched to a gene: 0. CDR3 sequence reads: CASRTSGRNEQFF. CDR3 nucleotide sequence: TGCGCCAGCAGGACTAGCGGGAGGAATGAGCAGTTCTTC.

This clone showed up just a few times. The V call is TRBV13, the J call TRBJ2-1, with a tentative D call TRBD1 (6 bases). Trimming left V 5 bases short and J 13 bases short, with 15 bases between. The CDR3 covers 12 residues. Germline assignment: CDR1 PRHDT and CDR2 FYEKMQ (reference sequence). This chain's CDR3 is CASSPGVSIQFF. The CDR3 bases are TGTGCCAGCAGCCCAGGGGTGTCTATCCAGTTCTTC.

CDR3 coding DNA: TGTGCCAGCAGCCAGAGGGACAGGCCATCCTACGAGCAGTACTTC. Its protein is CASSQRDRPSYEQYF. The chain employs TRBV11-3 and TRBJ2-7; 8 bases fit TRBD1. CDR1 and CDR2 from the germline V gene are SGHNT and YENEEA. The CDR3 runs to 15 residues. V dropped 5 bases and J dropped 1; count of bases not matched to a gene: 7.

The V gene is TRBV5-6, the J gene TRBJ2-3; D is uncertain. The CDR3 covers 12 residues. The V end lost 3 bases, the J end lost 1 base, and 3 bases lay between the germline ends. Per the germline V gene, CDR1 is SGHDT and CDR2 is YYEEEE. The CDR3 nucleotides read TGTGCCAGCAGCTCGGGCACAGATACGCAGTATTTT. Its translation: CASSSGTDTQYF.

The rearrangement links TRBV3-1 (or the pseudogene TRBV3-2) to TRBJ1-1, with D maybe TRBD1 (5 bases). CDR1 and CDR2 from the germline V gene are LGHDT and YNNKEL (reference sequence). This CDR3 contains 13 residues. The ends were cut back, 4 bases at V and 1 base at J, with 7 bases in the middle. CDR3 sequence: CASSRTGNTEAFF. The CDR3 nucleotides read TGTGCCAGCAGCCGCACAGGGAACACTGAAGCTTTCTTT.

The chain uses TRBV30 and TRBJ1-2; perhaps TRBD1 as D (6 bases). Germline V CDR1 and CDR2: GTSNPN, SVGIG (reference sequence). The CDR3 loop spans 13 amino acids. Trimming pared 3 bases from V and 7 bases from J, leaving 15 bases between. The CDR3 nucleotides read TGTGCCTGGAGCGGATGGACAGCAGGTGGCTACACCTTC. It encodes CAWSGWTAGGYTF.

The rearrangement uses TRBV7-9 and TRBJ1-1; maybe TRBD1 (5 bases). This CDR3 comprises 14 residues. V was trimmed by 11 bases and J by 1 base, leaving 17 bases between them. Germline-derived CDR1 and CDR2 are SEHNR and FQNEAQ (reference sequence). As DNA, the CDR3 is TGTGCCGGTACTGGGGGGGAACCGAACACTGAAGCTTTCTTT. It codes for CAGTGGEPNTEAFF.

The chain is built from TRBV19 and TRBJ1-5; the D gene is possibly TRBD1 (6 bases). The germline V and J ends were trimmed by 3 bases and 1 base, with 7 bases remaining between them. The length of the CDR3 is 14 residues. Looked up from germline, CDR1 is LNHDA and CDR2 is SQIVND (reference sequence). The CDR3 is CASSIQGSNQPQHF. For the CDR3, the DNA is TGTGCCAGTAGTATCCAGGGGAGCAATCAGCCCCAGCATTTT.

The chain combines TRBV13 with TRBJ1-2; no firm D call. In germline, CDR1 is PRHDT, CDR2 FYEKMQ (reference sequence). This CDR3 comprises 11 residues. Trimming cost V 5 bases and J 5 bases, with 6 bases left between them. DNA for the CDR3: TGTGCCAGCAGCCGGTCGTATGGCTACACCTTC. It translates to CASSRSYGYTF. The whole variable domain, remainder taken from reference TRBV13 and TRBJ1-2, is AAGVIQSPRHLIKEKRETATLKCYPIPRHDTVYWYQQGPGQDPQFLISFYEKMQSDKGSIPDRFSAQQFSDYHSELNMSSLELGDSALYFCASSRSYGYTFGSGTRLTVV.

CDR3 in DNA: TGCGCCAGCACCCGAGGACAGGTGGAAAAAGAGACCCAGTACTTC. Translation gives CASTRGQVEKETQYF. The chain uses TRBV5-1 and TRBJ2-5, with TRBD1 matching 7 bases. Trimming cost V 6 bases and J 3 bases; bases outside gene matches: 11. Looked up from germline, CDR1 is SGHRS and CDR2 is YFSETQ. This CDR3 is built from 15 residues.

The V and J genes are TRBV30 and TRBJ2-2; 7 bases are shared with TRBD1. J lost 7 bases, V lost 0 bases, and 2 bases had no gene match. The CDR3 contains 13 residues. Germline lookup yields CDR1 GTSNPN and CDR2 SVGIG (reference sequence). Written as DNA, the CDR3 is TGTGCCTGGAGTGTACAGGGGTACGGGGAGCTGTTTTTT. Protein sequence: CAWSVQGYGELFF. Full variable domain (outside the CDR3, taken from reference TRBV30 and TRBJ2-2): SQTIHQWPATLVQPVGSPLSLECTVEGTSNPNLYWYRQAAGRGLQLLFYSVGIGQISSEVPQNLSASRPQDRQFILSSKKLLLSDSGFYLCAWSVQGYGELFFGEGSRLTVL.

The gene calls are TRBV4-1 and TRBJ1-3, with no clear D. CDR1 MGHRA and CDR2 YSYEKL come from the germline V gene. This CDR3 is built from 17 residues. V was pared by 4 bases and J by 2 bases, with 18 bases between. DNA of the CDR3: TGCGCCAGCAGCCTAAACCCTCAGAGGGATACTGGAAACACCATATATTTT. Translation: CASSLNPQRDTGNTIYF.

CDR3 in DNA: TGCGCCAGCAGCCGCCGGACTAGCGGGGAGGGTCTCCGGACAGATACGCAGTATTTT. It codes for CASSRRTSGEGLRTDTQYF. This sequence joins TRBV4-3 and TRBJ2-3, with TRBD2 matching 12 bases. V lost 4 bases, J lost 3 bases, and 14 bases stayed unmatched. CDR1 and CDR2 from the germline V gene are LGHNA and YSLEER. This CDR3 is 19 amino acids long.